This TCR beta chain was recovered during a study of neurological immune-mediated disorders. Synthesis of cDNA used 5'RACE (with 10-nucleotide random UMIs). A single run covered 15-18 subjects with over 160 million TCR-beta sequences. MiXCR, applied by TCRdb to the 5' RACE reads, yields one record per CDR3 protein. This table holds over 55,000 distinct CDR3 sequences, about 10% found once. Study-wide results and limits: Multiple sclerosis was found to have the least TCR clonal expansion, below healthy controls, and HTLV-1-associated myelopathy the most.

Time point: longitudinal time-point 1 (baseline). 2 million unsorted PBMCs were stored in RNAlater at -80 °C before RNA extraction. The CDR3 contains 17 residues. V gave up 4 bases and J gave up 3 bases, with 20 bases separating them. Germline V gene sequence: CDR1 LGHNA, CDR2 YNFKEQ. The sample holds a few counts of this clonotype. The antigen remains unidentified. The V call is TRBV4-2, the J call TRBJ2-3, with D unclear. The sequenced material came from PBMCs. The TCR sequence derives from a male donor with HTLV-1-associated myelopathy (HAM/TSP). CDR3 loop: CASSLKSQALTTDTQYF. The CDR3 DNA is TGTGCCAGCAGCCTCAAGAGCCAGGCCCTAACTACAGATACGCAGTATTTT.